These 32 T cell receptor beta chains were sequenced from one sample in a study of blood T cell repertoires in COVID-19. Only in-frame clones appear in the TCRdb table, and some are missing; sequencing was by immunoSEQ multiplex PCR. The table lists approximately 210,000 clones, about four fifths of them singletons. The sequenced sample consisted of peripheral blood. These receptors were taken from a woman aged 45 to 65 with active or convalescent COVID-19.

The V gene is TRBV2, the J gene TRBJ2-3, with TRBD2 matching over 7 bases. With V trimmed by 5 bases and J by 1 base, 6 bases remained unmatched. Germline lookup yields CDR1 SNHLY and CDR2 FYNNEI. This CDR3 is built from 15 residues. The CDR3 loop reads CASSLGLGGTDTQYF. CDR3 bases: TGTGCCAGCAGTCTCGGACTAGGAGGCACAGATACGCAGTATTTT.

The CDR3 protein is CASSAAGGHNEQFF. The DNA of the CDR3 is TGTGCCAGCAGCGCAGCGGGAGGGCACAATGAGCAGTTCTTC. V is TRBV6-2 or TRBV6-3 and J is TRBJ2-1, with TRBD2 matching over 10 bases. Germline V gives CDR1 MNHEY, CDR2 SVGEGT. V lost 6 bases and J lost 5; bases outside the gene matches: 4. The CDR3 is 14 amino acids.

The chain is built from TRBV19 and TRBJ2-1, with 9 bases that match TRBD2. The CDR3 sequence is 15 residues long. The trim removed 7 bases at V and 9 bases at J, leaving 13 bases unmatched. Germline lookup yields CDR1 LNHDA and CDR2 SQIVND (reference sequence). In DNA, the CDR3 is TGTGCCAGTAAGGTAGCGGGGGTCCCGGGGGTTGAGCAGTTCTTC. Encoded protein: CASKVAGVPGVEQFF.

This chain uses TRBV25-1 with TRBJ1-2, with D tentatively TRBD1 (6 bases). This CDR3 has 14 amino acids. V was shortened by 6 bases and J by 6 bases, with 17 bases between the two germline ends. Germline V gene lookup returns CDR1 MGHDK and CDR2 SYGVNS. DNA of the CDR3: TGTGCCAGCAGCGGGCAGGGGCTAGGGGATGGCTACACCTTC. It translates to CASSGQGLGDGYTF.

The V and J genes are TRBV28 and TRBJ2-2; TRBD2 is a possible D gene (5 bases). This CDR3 spans 12 amino acids. Looked up from germline, CDR1 is MDHEN and CDR2 is SYDVKM. The V end lost 7 bases, the J end lost 4 bases, and 7 bases lay between the germline ends. In DNA, the CDR3 is TGTGCCAGCAAAGAGGGCACCGGGGAGCTGTTTTTT. It translates to CASKEGTGELFF.

The V call is TRBV28, the J call TRBJ2-1; TRBD1 matches at 9 bases. V gave up 5 bases and J gave up 2 bases; unmatched junction bases: 4. This CDR3 has 15 residues. Germline V gene sequence: CDR1 MDHEN, CDR2 SYDVKM. The CDR3 is CASSPGQGPYNEQFF. The CDR3 region has the DNA TGTGCCAGCAGTCCGGGACAGGGACCCTACAATGAGCAGTTCTTC.

CDR3 residues: CASSPGQGPNTEAFF. The CDR3 region has the DNA TGTGCCAGCAGCCCCGGACAGGGGCCGAACACTGAAGCTTTCTTT. The gene calls are TRBV7-9 and TRBJ1-1; TRBD1 aligns across 9 bases. Germline loops: CDR1 SEHNR, CDR2 FQNEAQ (reference sequence). V shed 5 bases, J shed 1 base, and the junction held 5 bases outside the gene matches. The CDR3 is 15 amino acids.

This clone turned up a few times. The CDR3 sequence is CASGSGTPYGYTF. CDR3 DNA sequence: TGCGCCAGCGGCTCCGGGACTCCCTATGGCTACACCTTC. V and J are TRBV4-1 and TRBJ1-2; tentatively, D is TRBD1 (5 bases). With 8 bases removed from V and 4 bases from J, the gap between germline ends came to 14 bases. The germline CDR1 and CDR2 sequences are MGHRA and YSYEKL. This CDR3 spans 13 amino acids.

This clone has just one count. The chain joins TRBV3-1 (or the pseudogene TRBV3-2) to TRBJ2-1, with 7 bases fitting TRBD2. This CDR3 region has 12 residues. CDR1 LGHDT and CDR2 YNNKEL come from the germline V gene (reference sequence). V dropped 4 bases and J dropped 9; count of bases not matched to a gene: 3. The CDR3 loop is CASSRLAREQFF. The CDR3 DNA sequence: TGTGCCAGCAGCCGACTAGCCCGTGAGCAGTTCTTC.

This sequence joins TRBV20-1 and TRBJ1-2, with 10 bases matching TRBD1. Losses at the gene ends were 3 bases for V and 8 bases for J; bases not matched to a gene: 6. The CDR3 loop spans 13 amino acids. Germline lookup yields CDR1 DFQATT and CDR2 SNEGSKA (reference sequence). CDR3 amino acids: CSASKGQGIGYTF. CDR3 sequence (DNA): TGCAGTGCTAGTAAGGGACAGGGGATCGGCTACACCTTC.

This clone was detected a few times. This chain uses TRBV18 with TRBJ1-2; tentatively, D is TRBD1 (6 bases). Deletions cut 6 bases from V and 3 bases from J, with 14 bases between. Germline V gives CDR1 KGHSH, CDR2 LQKENI. The CDR3 is 14 residues long. CDR3 protein: CASSPTGQDYGYTF. The CDR3 bases are TGTGCCAGCTCGCCGACGGGACAAGACTATGGCTACACCTTC. Full variable domain (outside the CDR3, taken from reference TRBV18 and TRBJ1-2): NAGVMQNPRHLVRRRGQEARLRCSPMKGHSHVYWYRQLPEEGLKFMVYLQKENIIDESGMPKERFSAEFPKEGPSILRIQQVVRGDSAAYFCASSPTGQDYGYTFGSGTRLTVV.

Note on this clone: The sample contains more than one DNA sequence encoding this CDR3. The J gene is TRBJ1-1, the V gene TRBV2; 7 bases agree with TRBD1. The CDR3 has 13 residues. CDR1 and CDR2 from the germline V gene are SNHLY and FYNNEI. V trimming: 6 bases; J trimming: 2 bases; junction bases outside the gene matches: 3. The CDR3 DNA follows: TGTGCCAGCAGCCGGGACAGAAACACTGAAGCTTTCTTT. Protein product: CASSRDRNTEAFF.

The chain couples TRBV27 to TRBJ1-4; the match to TRBD1 covers 7 bases. Germline CDR1 reads MNHEY; CDR2 reads SMNVEV (reference sequence). J gave up 4 bases and V 4 bases, and 6 bases lay outside the gene matches. The CDR3 spans 15 residues. CDR3 DNA sequence: TGTGCCAGCAGTTCCCTTTCAGGGGGTAATGAAAAACTGTTTTTT. As protein: CASSSLSGGNEKLFF.

The chain carries TRBV7-9 and TRBJ2-5; 9 positions match TRBD1. Germline assignment: CDR1 SEHNR and CDR2 FQNEAQ (reference sequence). The CDR3 contains 15 residues. The junction had 7 bases not matched to a gene; V was cut back by 3 bases and J by 5 bases. CDR3 coding DNA: TGTGCCAGCAGCTTGGGGACAGGGACGGGGGAGACCCAGTACTTC. Its translation: CASSLGTGTGETQYF.

This CDR3 reads CASSGAKLAGVSDTQYF. CDR3 coding DNA: TGTGCCAGCAGTGGTGCTAAACTAGCGGGAGTATCAGATACGCAGTATTTT. V usage is TRBV6-1 and J usage is TRBJ2-3; 11 nucleotides line up with TRBD2. Looked up from germline, CDR1 is MNHNS and CDR2 is SASEGT. The V segment lost 4 bases and the J segment 4 bases; nucleotides outside the gene matches: 10. The CDR3 has 17 amino acids.

The rearrangement uses TRBV2 and TRBJ2-2, with a tentative D call TRBD2 (6 bases). The CDR3 spans 14 residues. CDR1 SNHLY and CDR2 FYNNEI come from the germline V gene. The V end lost 7 bases, the J end lost 6 bases, and 15 bases lay between the germline ends. The CDR3 bases are TGTGCCAGCAAGATCGGGAGTAGTCCCGGGGAGCTGTTTTTT. This codes for CASKIGSSPGELFF.

The chain carries TRBV4-1 and TRBJ2-3, with D tentatively TRBD2 (7 bases). Germline CDR1 and CDR2: MGHRA and YSYEKL. V lost 4 bases and J lost 4, with 18 bases in between. CDR3 length equals 16 residues. The CDR3 DNA follows: TGCGCCAGCAGCCTTCGGGGGGCGGGGGATTCAGATACGCAGTATTTT. Encoded protein: CASSLRGAGDSDTQYF.

The chain couples TRBV6-5 to TRBJ1-6; TRBD1 aligns across 8 bases. Germline values: CDR1 MNHEY, CDR2 SVGAGI. CDR3 length: 15 residues. Trimming removed 10 bases from V and 3 bases from J; junction bases left unmatched: 8. Here the CDR3 DNA reads TGTGCCACGCCAGGGGGCAGCCACTATAATTCACCCCTCCACTTT. Translation gives CATPGGSHYNSPLHF.

The chain uses TRBV5-5 and TRBJ1-1, with D unclear. The CDR3 is made up of 16 amino acids. Trimming left V 4 bases short and J 4 bases short, with 20 bases between. Germline lookup yields CDR1 SGHKS and CDR2 YYEKEE (reference sequence). Here the CDR3 DNA reads TGTGCCAGCAGCCCCCCGGGTTCGGCGGCCGTCACTGAAGCTTTCTTT. Its protein product is CASSPPGSAAVTEAFF.

This chain uses TRBV6-5 with TRBJ1-1, with TRBD1 as a possible D gene (6 bases). Germline CDR1 reads MNHEY; CDR2 reads SVGAGI. The CDR3 consists of 13 residues. The germline V and J ends were trimmed by 6 bases and 4 bases, with 12 bases remaining between them. CDR3 region: CASSRGPGTEAFF. DNA of the CDR3: TGTGCCAGCAGCAGGGGCCCGGGCACTGAAGCTTTCTTT.

V and J are TRBV7-9 and TRBJ2-4, with 11 positions matching TRBD1. The CDR3 is 19 residues long. V shed 4 bases and J 0 bases; nucleotides not matched to a gene: 11. Germline CDR1 reads SEHNR; CDR2 reads FQNEAQ (reference sequence). The CDR3 DNA reads as TGTGCCAGCAGCTCCCTCAGGACAGGGGGCTTTGGAGCCAAAAACATTCAGTACTTC. Translating it yields CASSSLRTGGFGAKNIQYF.

This clone was seen a single time. This chain connects TRBV18 to TRBJ2-3; D remains ambiguous. The CDR3 has 15 amino acids. V was cut by 4 bases and J by 2 bases, with 13 bases left in between. Per germline, CDR1 KGHSH and CDR2 LQKENI. The CDR3 nucleotides read TGTGCCAGCTCACAAACCGCGCTAGACACAGATACGCAGTATTTT. Protein product: CASSQTALDTDTQYF.

This clone was seen more than once but under ten times. The chain combines TRBV9 with TRBJ1-1; the D is unclear. Germline V gene sequence: CDR1 SGDLS, CDR2 YYNGEE. The V and J ends lost 1 base and 1 base respectively, with 11 bases between them. CDR3 length: 15 amino acids. The CDR3 nucleotides read TGTGCCAGCAGCGTATGGCCCCATCCGAACACTGAAGCTTTCTTT. This translates into CASSVWPHPNTEAFF.

The chain carries TRBV3-1 (or the pseudogene TRBV3-2) and TRBJ1-5, with D maybe TRBD1 (6 bases). Per the germline V gene, CDR1 is LGHDT and CDR2 is YNNKEL (reference sequence). Trimming removed 3 bases at V and 3 bases at J, with 12 bases between. The CDR3 consists of 15 residues. The CDR3 DNA is TGTGCCAGCAGCCAGATTTCAGGGGACAATCAGCCCCAGCATTTT. Translating gives CASSQISGDNQPQHF.

This chain links TRBV10-3 with TRBJ2-7, with D perhaps TRBD1 (5 bases). Germline V gene data show CDR1 as ENHRY and CDR2 as SYGVKD. V shed 6 bases and J shed 3 bases, with 6 bases lying between them. There are 11 residues in the CDR3. The DNA for the CDR3 is TGTGCCATCAGCCAGGGCTACGAGCAGTACGTC. Translated: CAISQGYEQYV.

The rearrangement uses TRBV15 and TRBJ1-4, with TRBD1 matching over 10 bases. Trimming removed 3 bases from V and 6 bases from J; junction bases left unmatched: 4. The CDR3 contains 15 residues. Germline CDR1 LNHNV, CDR2 YYDKDF (reference sequence). The CDR3 sequence: CATSRGQGSDEKLFF. The CDR3 nucleotides are TGTGCCACCAGCAGGGGACAGGGGTCGGATGAAAAACTGTTTTTT.

The V and J genes are TRBV19 and TRBJ1-2, with 8 bases aligning to TRBD1. The CDR3 is 17 residues long. The junction had 13 bases not matched to a gene; V was cut back by 3 bases and J by 4 bases. CDR1 and CDR2 (germline): LNHDA, SQIVND (reference sequence). CDR3 sequence (DNA): TGTGCCAGTAGTATTCAGGGGGCGGGCGGACAATCCTATGGCTACACCTTC. Translated: CASSIQGAGGQSYGYTF.

This chain joins TRBV24-1 and TRBJ2-3; D perhaps matches TRBD2 (6 bases). The CDR3 consists of 14 residues. CDR1 and CDR2 (germline): KGHDR, SFDVKD. Trimming took 8 bases from V and 4 from J, leaving 15 bases between them. Here the CDR3 reads CATNLTGEADTQYF. The CDR3 DNA follows: TGTGCCACCAACCTAACGGGGGAGGCAGATACGCAGTATTTT.

This clone was picked up a small number of times. The chain joins TRBV28 to TRBJ1-5; 8 nucleotides match TRBD1. V shed 6 bases and J 2 bases; nucleotides not matched to a gene: 6. Germline V lookup: CDR1 MDHEN, CDR2 SYDVKM. This CDR3 is 15 amino acids long. CDR3 amino acids: CASSSTGEGNQPQHF. The CDR3 DNA reads as TGTGCCAGCAGCTCGACAGGGGAGGGCAATCAGCCCCAGCATTTT.

This clone appeared once. The chain employs TRBV5-4 and TRBJ2-5; 12 bases are shared with TRBD2. From germline, CDR1 is SGHNT and CDR2 YYREEE (reference sequence). J was trimmed by 4 bases and V by 3 bases; bases with no gene match: 16. The CDR3 spans 19 residues. In DNA form, the CDR3 reads TGTGCCAGCAGCTCGGACGTATGGTTTACTAGCGGGGGGTCAGAGACCCAGTACTTC. It translates to CASSSDVWFTSGGSETQYF.

The V call is TRBV3-1 (or the pseudogene TRBV3-2), the J call TRBJ1-4, with 7 nucleotides matching TRBD1. In germline, CDR1 is LGHDT, CDR2 YNNKEL (reference sequence). V shed 2 bases, J shed 5 bases, and the junction held 11 bases outside the gene matches. The CDR3 has 17 amino acids. The CDR3 DNA reads TGTGCCAGCAGCCAAAGTGCCCCGGGACAGAAGAATGAAAAACTGTTTTTT. Translating it yields CASSQSAPGQKNEKLFF.

The chain recombines TRBV29-1 with TRBJ2-3; the match to TRBD2 covers 9 bases. Per the germline V gene, CDR1 is SQVTM and CDR2 is ANQGSEA. Germline trimming cut 4 bases from V and 2 bases from J; bases unmatched to any gene: 7. The CDR3 contains 15 residues. The CDR3 nucleotides are TGCAGCGTTGCCAGCGGGGGGCCCACCACAGATACGCAGTATTTT. Translation: CSVASGGPTTDTQYF.